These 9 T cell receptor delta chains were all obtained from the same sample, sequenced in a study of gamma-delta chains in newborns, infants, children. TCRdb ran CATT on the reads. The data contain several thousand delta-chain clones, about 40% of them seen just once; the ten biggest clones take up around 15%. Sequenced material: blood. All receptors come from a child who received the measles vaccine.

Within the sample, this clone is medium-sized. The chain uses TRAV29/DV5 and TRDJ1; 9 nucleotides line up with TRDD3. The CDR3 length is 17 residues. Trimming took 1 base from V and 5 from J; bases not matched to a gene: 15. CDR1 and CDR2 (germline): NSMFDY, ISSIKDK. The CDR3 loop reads CAASRSYGGYHYDKLIF. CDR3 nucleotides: TGTGCAGCAAGCCGTTCCTACGGGGGATACCATTATGATAAACTCATCTTT.

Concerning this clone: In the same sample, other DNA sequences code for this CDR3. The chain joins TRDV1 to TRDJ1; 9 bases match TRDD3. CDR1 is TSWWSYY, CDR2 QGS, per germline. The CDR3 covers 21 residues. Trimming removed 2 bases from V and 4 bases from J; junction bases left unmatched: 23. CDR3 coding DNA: TGTGCTCTTGGGGAAGGGATATCCTACCACTACTGGGGGAAAGCTATCGATAAACTCATCTTT. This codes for CALGEGISYHYWGKAIDKLIF.

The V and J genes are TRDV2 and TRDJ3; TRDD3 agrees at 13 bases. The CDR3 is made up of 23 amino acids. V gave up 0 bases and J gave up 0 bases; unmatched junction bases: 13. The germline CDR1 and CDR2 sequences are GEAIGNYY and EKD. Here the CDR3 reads CACDTPYWGIRVRDSWDTRQMFF. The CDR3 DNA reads TGTGCCTGTGACACCCCTTACTGGGGGATACGGGTTAGGGACTCCTGGGACACCCGACAGATGTTTTTC.

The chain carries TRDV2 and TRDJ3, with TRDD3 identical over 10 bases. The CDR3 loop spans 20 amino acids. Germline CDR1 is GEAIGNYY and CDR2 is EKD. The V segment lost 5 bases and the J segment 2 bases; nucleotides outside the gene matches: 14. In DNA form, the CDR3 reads TGTGCCTGTGTCGGACTGGGGGATGGGGCGAACCCCTGGGACACCCGACAGATGTTTTTC. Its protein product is CACVGLGDGANPWDTRQMFF.

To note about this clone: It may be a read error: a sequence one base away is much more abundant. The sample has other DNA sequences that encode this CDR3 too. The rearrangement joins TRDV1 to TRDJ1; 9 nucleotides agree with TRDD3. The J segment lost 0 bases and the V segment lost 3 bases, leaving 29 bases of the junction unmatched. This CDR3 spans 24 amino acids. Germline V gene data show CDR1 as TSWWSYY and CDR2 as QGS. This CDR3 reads CALGDLLLRPSYGGILPYTDKLIF. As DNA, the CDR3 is TGTGCTCTTGGGGACTTATTGCTTCGGCCCTCCTATGGGGGGATACTCCCTTACACCGATAAACTCATCTTT.

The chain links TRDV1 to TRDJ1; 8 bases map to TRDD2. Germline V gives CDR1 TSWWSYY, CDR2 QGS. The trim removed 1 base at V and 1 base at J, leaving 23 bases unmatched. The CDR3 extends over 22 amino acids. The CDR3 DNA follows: TGTGCTCTTGGGGAACCGATGCTTCCTACGTTGGTAATCCCCAGACTCACCGATAAACTCATCTTT. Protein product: CALGEPMLPTLVIPRLTDKLIF.

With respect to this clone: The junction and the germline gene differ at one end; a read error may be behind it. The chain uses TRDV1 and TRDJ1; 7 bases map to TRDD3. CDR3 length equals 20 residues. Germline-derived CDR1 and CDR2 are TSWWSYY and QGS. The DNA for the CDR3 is TGTGCTCTTGGGGAACTCAGGGCGGCTTTGAACTGGGGTCCCACCGATAAACACATCTTT. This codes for CALGELRAALNWGPTDKHIF.

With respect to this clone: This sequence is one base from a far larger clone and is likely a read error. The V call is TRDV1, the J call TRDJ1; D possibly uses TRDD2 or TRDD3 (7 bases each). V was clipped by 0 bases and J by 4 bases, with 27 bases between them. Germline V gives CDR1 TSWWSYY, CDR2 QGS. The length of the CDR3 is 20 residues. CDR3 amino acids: CALGELSLPAGDCFCDKLIF. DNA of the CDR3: TGTGCTCTTGGGGAACTCAGCCTTCCTGCGGGGGATTGCTTCTGCGATAAACTCATCTTT.

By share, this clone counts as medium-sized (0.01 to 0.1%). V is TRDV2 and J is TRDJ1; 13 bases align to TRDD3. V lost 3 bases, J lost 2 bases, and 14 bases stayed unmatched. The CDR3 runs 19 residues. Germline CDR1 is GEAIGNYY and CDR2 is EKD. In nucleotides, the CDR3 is TGTGCCTGTGACGAGGGTAGCCCTTACTGGGGGATACGGACCGATAAACTCATCTTT. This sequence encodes CACDEGSPYWGIRTDKLIF.